The subject of this entry is one T cell receptor beta chain. The antigen is undetermined. This sample was taken from a study of early T cells in non-severe SARS-CoV-2 infection. As for the study in general: Chains were not paired, and sequencing was done on bulk RNA from unsorted whole blood.

Attachment of unique molecular identifiers was made to individual cDNA molecules. One entry per CDR3 protein results from TCRdb running MiXCR on the 5' RACE reads. The sample includes tens of thousands of distinct CDR3 sequences, about 14% of them seen just once. Study outcomes and limitations: Anti-spike CD8 responses were favored in VDJdb matching, and private and CD4 specificities were missed.

V was clipped by 0 bases and J by 7 bases; unmatched bases: 8. The germline V gene has CDR1 DFQATT and CDR2 SNEGSKA (reference sequence). The CDR3 is 15 amino acids. V and J are TRBV20-1 and TRBJ2-3; TRBD2 matches at 9 bases. This specimen consisted of whole blood, obtained at baseline. The TCR was taken from an adult who was a healthcare worker with PCR-confirmed SARS-CoV-2 infection or an uninfected control (not recorded which). CDR3 nucleotides: TGCAGTGCTAGAGATCGCGGGAGGGAGCCAAATACGCAGTATTTT. Translation gives CSARDRGREPNTQYF.